The rows below give T cell receptor beta chains drawn from one sample of a study of beta chain features in type 1 diabetes. The method was immunoSEQ multiplex PCR; TCRdb's version includes in-frame clones alone and lacks a portion of them. The sample gives 810,000 or so clones, 15% to 20% of which show up once; around 0.02% is in the top ten. Sequenced input: naive CD4+ T cells from blood. These receptors all stem from a woman aged 18-35 years in good health. CDR3s leave out the opening cysteine and the closing phenylalanine or tryptophan. Size is omitted from some rows. Given values are once, few, many or a class for expanded clones.

cdr3_length	v_call	clone_size	j_call	cdr3_aa
11	TRBV5-6	.	TRBJ1-2	ASSGTVYYGYT
15	TRBV5-4	.	TRBJ2-3	ASSSASLAGGPDTQY
13	TRBV7-2	.	TRBJ1-4	ASSAQSATNEKLF
14	TRBV7-9	few	TRBJ2-3	ASSSISGRALDTQY
13	TRBV9	few	TRBJ2-1	ASSVTPSGYNEQF
12	TRBV7-9	.	TRBJ2-4	ASSLFPGGGIQY
11	TRBV29-1	.	TRBJ2-1	SVVGTLYNEQF
13	TRBV6-5	few	TRBJ2-3	ASSYRGRSADTQY
10	TRBV4-2	few	TRBJ2-7	ASSRADGGQY
14	TRBV25-1	few	TRBJ2-5	ASSYLAGGVRETQY
14	TRBV7-9	.	TRBJ2-5	ASRSRIDRSQETQY
9	TRBV18	many	TRBJ2-5	ASSPQETQY
12	TRBV7-9	.	TRBJ2-5	ASRMTSSGQTQY
13	TRBV2	.	TRBJ2-5	ASSELGTPTETQY
14	TRBV4-2	.	TRBJ2-3	ASSYHPEGRTDTQY
13	TRBV7-2	few	TRBJ2-7	ASSPRTSGVYEQY
15	TRBV15	.	TRBJ2-6	ATSRDRGASGANVLT
11	TRBV19	few	TRBJ2-7	ASSIGETYEQY
11	TRBV7-2	many	TRBJ2-4	ASSPGNRNIQY
15	TRBV29-1	.	TRBJ1-2	SVGSGTGIFREGGYT
11	TRBV19	.	TRBJ2-7	ASSIGRRGEQY
15	TRBV28	.	TRBJ2-1	ASSTTGGLSSYNEQF
14	TRBV2	few	TRBJ2-1	ASSFYRTSSYNEQF
15	TRBV15	.	TRBJ1-4	ATSWDSFQGANEKLF
9	TRBV14	many	TRBJ2-1	ASSLYNEQF
12	TRBV23-1	few	TRBJ1-5	ASSQSSQNQPQH
11	TRBV4-2	.	TRBJ1-2	ASSQVSDGGYT
17	TRBV7-9	.	TRBJ2-1	ASSRGLAGSLSSYNEQF
12	TRBV18	.	TRBJ2-1	ASSPLARNNEQF
13	TRBV6-6	few	TRBJ2-5	ASSRVAGLGETQY
11	TRBV7-3	.	TRBJ2-3	ASSLSTSAFQY
14	TRBV19	few	TRBJ2-1	ASSIGLAGGRNEQF
11	TRBV2	.	TRBJ1-4	ASSETGYEKLF
14	TRBV4-2	once	TRBJ2-5	ASSFGTLAWQETQY
12	TRBV6-6	few	TRBJ2-1	ASTMTGGDNEQF
11	TRBV2	few	TRBJ2-6	ASRGSGANVLT